The source of this T cell receptor beta chain is a study of blood T cell repertoires in COVID-19 (dated by TCRdb to between 2020 and 2021). General notes on the study: Collaborator samples came from the United States, Italy and Spain and covered acute and convalescent phases of COVID-19. The material from the prospective study consisted of cDNA or gDNA derived from T cells, B-cell-depleted T cells, or PBMCs. Deeply sampled blood TCRbeta repertoires from subjects exposed to, actively infected with, or recovered from COVID-19 were included in the dataset. The repertoires were released in a freely available public database intended as a resource for research on the immune response to SARS-CoV-2. Samples were obtained from the ongoing ImmuneRACE study (first 160 participants) and from 1,200 or so subjects provided by 6 global collaborators. The sample metadata nearly always contained a de-identified subject ID, COVID-19 status, age in years and sex. Where available, HLA class I and class II types were taken from metadata supplied by the sample provider and were not determined by assay-based typing.

The count of this clone is one. No antigen is known for it. Per-base qualities were not stored, and no clone one base away is much larger. The germline V end is reduced by 4 bases and the J end by 3 bases; junction bases left unmatched: 5. The cysteine opens and the phenylalanine closes a CDR3 of 15 amino acids. Here the CDR3 DNA is all that survives: 45 bases in frame from base 1. Taken from the germline V gene (reference sequence), the CDR1 and CDR2 loops are SEHNR and FQNEAQ. The immunoSEQ Assay, a bias-controlled multiplex PCR, was used to amplify TCRbeta CDR3 regions from genomic DNA. The original pipeline was this. The number of nucleated cells in each sample was estimated by amplification of reference gene primers within the assay. To quantify the absolute abundance of each unique TCRbeta CDR3 rearrangement, sequence reads were collapsed and filtered. For each sample, productive Simpson clonality was calculated as the square root of Simpson's diversity index over productive rearrangements. As stored in TCRdb, this immuneACCESS dataset retains in-frame rearrangements with V and J assigned. A fraction of the clones does not appear; measured against another copy, unresolved V genes explain less than half of the discrepancy, and the remainder lacks a known reason. V and J calls and clone size are copied from that table; D and trimming were computed from the DNA. Present in this sample are around 170,000 clones, about 80% of which were seen just once. Clones ranked in the top ten supply less than 2% of the sample.

Broader findings and caveats from the paper: Clinical and demographic metadata were provided uncurated, with the amount varying by source and participant.

Each collaborating institution followed its own protocols to collect whole blood in K2EDTA tubes. Collaborator samples were shipped for TCRbeta analysis as frozen whole blood, isolated PBMCs, or DNA extracted from either sample type. Sequenced: peripheral blood. The chain links TRBV7-9 with TRBJ2-7; 11 junctional bases match TRBD2. The clonotype comes from a human donor in a cohort sampled during active COVID-19. The encoded CDR3 is CASSSPGLAVYEQYF. The bases read TGTGCCAGCAGCTCACCGGGACTAGCGGTCTACGAGCAGTACTTC.